A selection of T cell receptor beta chains follows, all from one sample in a study of blood T cell repertoires in COVID-19. Profiling relied on immunoSEQ multiplex PCR, and the TCRdb table lists in-frame clones only, not all of them. The sample records roughly 300,000 clones, about 82% being singletons. The source material was peripheral blood. The receptors shown here come from a woman in her forties or fifties with acute or convalescent COVID-19. The CDR3 runs from the conserved cysteine through the conserved F or W. The order of the fields is V gene, clone size, D gene, J gene, CDR3 DNA, CDR3 protein. A D gene is named only where the DNA matches it firmly. Only some rows state a clone size, as once, few, many or a class for expanded clones.

v_call: TRBV7-6; clone_size: .; d_call: .; j_call: TRBJ2-7; cdr3_nt: TGTGCCAGCAGCTTAGCCAGTGAAAGCTCCTACGAGCAGTACTTC; cdr3_aa: CASSLASESSYEQYF
v_call: TRBV27; clone_size: .; d_call: .; j_call: TRBJ1-2; cdr3_nt: TGTGCCAGCTCATTACAGGAGGGAGTCTATGGCTACACCTTC; cdr3_aa: CASSLQEGVYGYTF
v_call: TRBV7-2; clone_size: .; d_call: .; j_call: TRBJ2-3; cdr3_nt: TGTGCCAGCATCAGGGGAAATTCAGTAGATACGCAGTATTTT; cdr3_aa: CASIRGNSVDTQYF
v_call: TRBV18; clone_size: .; d_call: .; j_call: TRBJ2-1; cdr3_nt: TGTGCCAGCTCATTATCGGAGGGCTCCTACAATGAGCAGTTCTTC; cdr3_aa: CASSLSEGSYNEQFF
v_call: TRBV5-6; clone_size: .; d_call: TRBD1; j_call: TRBJ1-1; cdr3_nt: TGTGCCAGCAGCTGGGACAGGAACACTGAAGCTTTCTTT; cdr3_aa: CASSWDRNTEAFF
v_call: TRBV27; clone_size: .; d_call: .; j_call: TRBJ1-4; cdr3_nt: TGTGCCAGCAGTTCGTCGACCGCCCGGGATGAAAAACTGTTTTTT; cdr3_aa: CASSSSTARDEKLFF
v_call: TRBV29-1; clone_size: .; d_call: TRBD1; j_call: TRBJ1-1; cdr3_nt: TGCAGCGTTGGACAGGGAGGCGGCACTGAAGCTTTCTTT; cdr3_aa: CSVGQGGGTEAFF
v_call: TRBV19; clone_size: .; d_call: TRBD2; j_call: TRBJ2-7; cdr3_nt: TGTGCCAGTAGCCCGGGACTAGCGACCCACGAGCAGTACTTC; cdr3_aa: CASSPGLATHEQYF
v_call: TRBV2; clone_size: .; d_call: TRBD1; j_call: TRBJ2-2; cdr3_nt: TGTGCCAGCAGCGGGACAGGGGGCAAGGCCGGGGAGCTGTTTTTT; cdr3_aa: CASSGTGGKAGELFF
v_call: TRBV4-1; clone_size: once; d_call: .; j_call: TRBJ2-6; cdr3_nt: TGCGCCAGCAGCCAAGGGAGGGCCCGGAGCTCTGGGGCCAACGTCCTGACTTTC; cdr3_aa: CASSQGRARSSGANVLTF
v_call: TRBV30; clone_size: .; d_call: .; j_call: TRBJ1-2; cdr3_nt: TGTGCCTGGAGTGTAAAACTACTTGGCTACACCTTC; cdr3_aa: CAWSVKLLGYTF
v_call: TRBV7-3; clone_size: .; d_call: TRBD2; j_call: TRBJ2-2; cdr3_nt: TGTGCCAGCAGCTCCCTAGGGACTAGCGGGAGCGTGACCGGGGAGCTGTTTTTT; cdr3_aa: CASSSLGTSGSVTGELFF
v_call: TRBV28; clone_size: few; d_call: TRBD2; j_call: TRBJ2-3; cdr3_nt: TGTGCCAGCAGTTCGGGAGGACGGGGTAATACGCAGTATTTT; cdr3_aa: CASSSGGRGNTQYF